This note documents a single T cell receptor beta chain sequence. The same CDR3 is also encoded by other DNA sequences in this sample. The sample comes from a study of control samples from healthy donors and cancer patients. This table comes from immunoSEQ multiplex PCR, and its TCRdb copy is limited to in-frame clones, with some not included. The profile covers roughly 3,600 clones, with around three quarters appearing a single time and more than 8.5% taken by the ten largest. Germline CDR1 LNHNV, CDR2 YYDKDF (reference sequence). The germline V and J ends were trimmed by 1 base and 0 bases, with 4 bases remaining between them. The length of the CDR3 is 13 residues.

Sequencing was carried out using formalin-fixed, paraffin-embedded tissue. This chain joins TRBV15 and TRBJ2-7, with unresolved D. This receptor was identified in a female donor with melanoma. The CDR3 protein is CATSRVDSYEQYF. CDR3 nucleotide sequence: TGTGCCACCAGCAGAGTGGACTCCTACGAGCAGTACTTC.